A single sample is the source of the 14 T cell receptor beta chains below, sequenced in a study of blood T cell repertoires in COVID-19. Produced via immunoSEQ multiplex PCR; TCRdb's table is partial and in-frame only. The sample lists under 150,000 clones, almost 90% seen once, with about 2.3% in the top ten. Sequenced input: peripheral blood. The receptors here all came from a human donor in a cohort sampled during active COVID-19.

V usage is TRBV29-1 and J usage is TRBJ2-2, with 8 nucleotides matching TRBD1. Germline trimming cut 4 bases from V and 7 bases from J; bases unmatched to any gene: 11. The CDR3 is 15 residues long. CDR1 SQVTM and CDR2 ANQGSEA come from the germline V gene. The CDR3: CSVALEGQAGGELFF. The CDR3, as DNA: TGCAGCGTTGCCCTGGAGGGACAGGCAGGCGGGGAGCTGTTTTTT.

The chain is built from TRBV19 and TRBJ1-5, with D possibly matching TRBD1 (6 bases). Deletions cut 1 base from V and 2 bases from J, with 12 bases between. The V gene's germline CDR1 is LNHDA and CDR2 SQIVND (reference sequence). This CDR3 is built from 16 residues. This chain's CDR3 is CASSIGGGLGNQPQHF. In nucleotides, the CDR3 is TGTGCCAGTAGTATAGGGGGGGGCCTCGGCAATCAGCCCCAGCATTTT.

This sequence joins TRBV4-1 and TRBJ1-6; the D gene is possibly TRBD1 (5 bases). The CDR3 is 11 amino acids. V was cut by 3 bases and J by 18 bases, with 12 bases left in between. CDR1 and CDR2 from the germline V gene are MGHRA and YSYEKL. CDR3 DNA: TGCGCCAGCAGCCAGGAGGGACGGCCCCACTTT. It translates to CASSQEGRPHF.

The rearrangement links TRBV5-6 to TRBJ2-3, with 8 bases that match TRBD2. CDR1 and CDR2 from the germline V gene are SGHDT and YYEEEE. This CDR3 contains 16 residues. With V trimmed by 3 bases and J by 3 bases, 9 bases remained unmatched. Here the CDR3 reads CASSSAGGAETDTQYF. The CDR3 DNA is TGTGCCAGCAGCTCGGCCGGGGGGGCGGAAACAGATACGCAGTATTTT.

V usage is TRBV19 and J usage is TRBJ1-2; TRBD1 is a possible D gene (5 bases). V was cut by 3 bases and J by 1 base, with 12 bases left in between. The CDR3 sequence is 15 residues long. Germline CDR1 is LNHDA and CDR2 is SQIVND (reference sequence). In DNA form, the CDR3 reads TGTGCCAGTAGTATTCAGGGTCGGAGTAACTATGGCTACACCTTC. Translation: CASSIQGRSNYGYTF. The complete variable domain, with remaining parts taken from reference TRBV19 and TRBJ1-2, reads DGGITQSPKYLFRKEGQNVTLSCEQNLNHDAMYWYRQDPGQGLRLIYYSQIVNDFQKGDIAEGYSVSREKKESFPLTVTSAQKNPTAFYLCASSIQGRSNYGYTFGSGTRLTVV.

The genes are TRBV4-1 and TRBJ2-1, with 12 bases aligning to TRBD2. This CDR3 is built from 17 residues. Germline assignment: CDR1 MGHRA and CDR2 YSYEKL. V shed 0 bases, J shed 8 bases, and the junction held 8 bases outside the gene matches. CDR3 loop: CASSQDGLAGGRDEQFF. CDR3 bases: TGCGCCAGCAGCCAAGATGGGCTAGCGGGGGGGCGGGATGAGCAGTTCTTC.

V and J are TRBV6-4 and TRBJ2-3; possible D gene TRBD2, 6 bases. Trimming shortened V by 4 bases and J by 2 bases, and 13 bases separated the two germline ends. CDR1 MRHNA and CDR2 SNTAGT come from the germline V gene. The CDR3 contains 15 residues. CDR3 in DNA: TGTGCCAGCAGTGTGGATGGGGAGGCCACAGATACGCAGTATTTT. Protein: CASSVDGEATDTQYF.

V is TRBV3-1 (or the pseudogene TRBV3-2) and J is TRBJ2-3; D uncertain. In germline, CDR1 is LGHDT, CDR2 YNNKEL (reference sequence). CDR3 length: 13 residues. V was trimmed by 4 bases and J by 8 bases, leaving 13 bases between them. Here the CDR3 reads CASSLNEQATQYF. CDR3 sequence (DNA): TGTGCCAGCAGCCTAAACGAGCAGGCTACGCAGTATTTT.

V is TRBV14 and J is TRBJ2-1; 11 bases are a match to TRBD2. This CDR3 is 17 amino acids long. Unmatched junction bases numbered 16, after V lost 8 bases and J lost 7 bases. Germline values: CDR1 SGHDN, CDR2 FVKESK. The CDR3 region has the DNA TGTGCCAGCGGCAAAAGATTTAGCGGGAGGGCCGAGAATGAGCAGTTCTTC. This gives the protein CASGKRFSGRAENEQFF.

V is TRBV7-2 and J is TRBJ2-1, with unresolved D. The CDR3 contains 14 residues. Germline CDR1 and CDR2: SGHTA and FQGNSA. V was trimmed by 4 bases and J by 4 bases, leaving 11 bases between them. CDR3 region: CASSSDLSYNEQFF. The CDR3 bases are TGTGCCAGCAGCTCCGACTTGTCATACAATGAGCAGTTCTTC.

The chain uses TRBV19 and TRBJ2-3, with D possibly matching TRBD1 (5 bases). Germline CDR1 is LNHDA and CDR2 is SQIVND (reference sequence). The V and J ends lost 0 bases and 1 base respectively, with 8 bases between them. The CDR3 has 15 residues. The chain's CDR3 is CASSIDEQGTDTQYF. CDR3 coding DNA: TGTGCCAGTAGTATAGACGAACAGGGCACAGATACGCAGTATTTT.

The CDR3 spells CASSQQGTQGTEAFF. The CDR3 region has the DNA TGTGCCAGCAGCCAACAGGGGACTCAGGGGACTGAAGCTTTCTTT. The chain employs TRBV7-2 and TRBJ1-1, with 7 bases fitting TRBD1. Looked up from germline, CDR1 is SGHTA and CDR2 is FQGNSA. This CDR3 region has 15 residues. V shed 5 bases, J shed 5 bases, and the junction held 11 bases outside the gene matches.

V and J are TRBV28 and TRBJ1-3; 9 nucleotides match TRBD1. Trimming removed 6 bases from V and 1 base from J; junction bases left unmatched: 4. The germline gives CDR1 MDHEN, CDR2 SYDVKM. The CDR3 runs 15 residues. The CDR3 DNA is TGTGCCAGCAGCTTTGGGACAGGGTCTGGAAACACCATATATTTT. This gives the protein CASSFGTGSGNTIYF.

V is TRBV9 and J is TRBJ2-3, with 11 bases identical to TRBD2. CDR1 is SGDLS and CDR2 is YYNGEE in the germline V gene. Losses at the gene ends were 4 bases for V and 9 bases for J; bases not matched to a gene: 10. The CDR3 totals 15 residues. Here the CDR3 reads CASSLTSGALGTQYF. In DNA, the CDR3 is TGTGCCAGCAGCTTGACTAGCGGGGCACTAGGAACGCAGTATTTT.